This record covers a single T cell receptor beta chain. Its specificity is not known. Between the trimmed V and J ends, which lost 4 bases and 6 bases, there was a span of 13 bases. Germline CDR1 is SEHNR and CDR2 is FQNEAQ (reference sequence). This CDR3 contains 13 residues. The sample is drawn from a study of shared clonotypes between healthy human individuals. Study-wide results and caveats: Larger estimated richness was generally seen in naive subsets than in memory subsets.

TCRdb keeps only in-frame clones here, not all; method: immunoSEQ multiplex PCR. The sample shows 1,400,000 or so clones, approximately 98.5% of them seen only once. The study enrolled healthy HIV-negative adults without recent acute infections or vaccinations as donors. The chain uses TRBV7-9 and TRBJ2-7; D uncertain. This TCR was sampled from a man aged 25-45 years in good health. The sequenced material came from naive CD4+ T cells sorted from blood. Subset of the sample: CD45RA+ positively selected. The CDR3, as DNA: TGTGCCAGCAGCTCCTCGCCGTCGGGCGAGCAGTACTTC. Protein sequence: CASSSSPSGEQYF.